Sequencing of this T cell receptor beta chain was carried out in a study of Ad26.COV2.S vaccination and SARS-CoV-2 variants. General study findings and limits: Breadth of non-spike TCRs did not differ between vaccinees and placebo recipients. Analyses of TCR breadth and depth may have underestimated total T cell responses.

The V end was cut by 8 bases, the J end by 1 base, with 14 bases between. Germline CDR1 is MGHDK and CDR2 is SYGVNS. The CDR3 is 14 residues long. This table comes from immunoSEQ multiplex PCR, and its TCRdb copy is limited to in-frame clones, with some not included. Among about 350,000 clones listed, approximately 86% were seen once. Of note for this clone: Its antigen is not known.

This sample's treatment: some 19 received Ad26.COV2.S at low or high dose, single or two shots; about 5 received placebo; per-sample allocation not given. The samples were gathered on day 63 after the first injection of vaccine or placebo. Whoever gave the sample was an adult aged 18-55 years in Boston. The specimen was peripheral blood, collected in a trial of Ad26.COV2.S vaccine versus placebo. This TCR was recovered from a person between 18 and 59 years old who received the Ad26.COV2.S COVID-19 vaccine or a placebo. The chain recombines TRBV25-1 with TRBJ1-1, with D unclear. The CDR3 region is CASDPDGGNTEAFF. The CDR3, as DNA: TGTGCCAGCGATCCGGACGGAGGGAACACTGAAGCTTTCTTT.